This TCR beta chain was recorded in a study of PD-L1 blockade in urothelial cancer. Study-level information: It was in the mid-2010s that patients started atezolizumab at 1,200 mg intravenously every 3 weeks. About 90% of the 29 patients were men who had bladder-origin urothelial cancer. Blood-derived samples held a median roughly 150,000 T cells.

A single count supports this clone. CDR1 and CDR2 (germline): SGHTS, YDEGEE. The CDR3 consists of 16 residues. Trimming cost V 0 bases and J 1 base; bases outside gene matches: 7. Time point: pretreatment peripheral blood. Synthetically made TCR analog templates were put into each PCR as spikes. The protocol was immunoSEQ multiplex PCR, while the TCRdb copy is restricted to in-frame clones and leaves out a portion. The sample records some 87,000 clones, around 86% being singletons. The TCR comes from a man aged 55 to 70 with urothelial cancer. The sample consisted of PBMCs, taken around atezolizumab (anti-PD-L1) treatment. V and J are TRBV5-8 and TRBJ2-7; 7 bases match TRBD1. CDR3 sequence reads: CASSLGGDRESYEQYF. CDR3 nucleotide sequence: TGTGCCAGCAGCTTGGGGGGAGACAGGGAGTCCTACGAGCAGTACTTC.